Below are 32 T cell receptor beta chains sequenced from a single sample in a study of T cells in Graves' hyperthyroidism and ophthalmopathy. Amplification targeted TCR beta CDR3 regions from RNA transcripts. Researchers ran a first-round RT-PCR on the TCR CDR3 using the HTBI primer set. From the multiplex PCR reads, TCRdb called clonotypes with MiXCR, one entry per CDR3 protein. The sample holds a few hundred thousand distinct CDR3 sequences; roughly 15% are singletons and the top ten take 5.3%. Sequences were obtained from blood. The receptors come from a woman aged 18-30 years with Graves' hyperthyroidism.

This clonotype came up many times. The chain recombines TRBV20-1 with TRBJ1-1; D gene ambiguous. CDR3 length: 14 residues. V was cut by 3 bases and J by 0 bases, with 11 bases left in between. Per the germline V gene, CDR1 is DFQATT and CDR2 is SNEGSKA (reference sequence). CDR3: CSARVGSLNTEAFF. In DNA form, the CDR3 reads TGCAGTGCTAGGGTTGGCAGTCTGAACACTGAAGCTTTCTTT.

Many counts were recorded for this clonotype. V and J are TRBV10-1 and TRBJ2-1; 13 positions agree with TRBD2. The CDR3 extends over 16 amino acids. V lost 6 bases and J lost 2; bases outside the gene matches: 4. Germline V gene lookup returns CDR1 WNHNN and CDR2 SYGVQD (reference sequence). This CDR3 is CASSRTSGGTYNEQFF. The CDR3 DNA is TGCGCCAGCAGCCGGACTAGCGGGGGTACCTACAATGAGCAGTTCTTC.

This sequence joins TRBV19 and TRBJ2-7; a possible D gene is TRBD1 (6 bases). V was clipped by 7 bases and J by 1 base, with 11 bases between them. Germline assignment: CDR1 LNHDA and CDR2 SQIVND (reference sequence). The CDR3 spans 13 residues. The CDR3 sequence is CASKMQGSYEQYF. CDR3 DNA: TGTGCCAGTAAGATGCAGGGGTCCTACGAGCAGTACTTC.

This clonotype was counted only a few times. The V call is TRBV4-1, the J call TRBJ2-7; perhaps TRBD1 as D (5 bases). V was cut by 1 base and J by 5 bases, with 12 bases left in between. CDR3 length: 14 residues. Looked up from germline, CDR1 is MGHRA and CDR2 is YSYEKL. The CDR3 region has the DNA TGCGCCAGCAGCCAAGTTCCTCAGGGCCACGAGCAGTACTTC. Its translation is CASSQVPQGHEQYF.

This clonotype was seen ten or more times. The chain joins TRBV11-1 to TRBJ2-3, with a tentative D call TRBD2 (5 bases). The V gene lost 2 bases and the J gene lost 2 bases, with 11 bases spanning the gap. The CDR3 consists of 15 residues. CDR1 is SGHAT, CDR2 FQDESV, per germline (reference sequence). In DNA, the CDR3 is TGTGCCAGCAGCTTATCTCGAGGGTTCACAGATACGCAGTATTTT. Its translation is CASSLSRGFTDTQYF.

The sample holds a few counts of this clonotype. The chain has TRBV28 and TRBJ1-6; 10 bases agree with TRBD1. CDR3 length: 15 amino acids. The junction had 4 bases not matched to a gene; V was cut back by 3 bases and J by 8 bases. Germline values: CDR1 MDHEN, CDR2 SYDVKM. DNA for the CDR3: TGTGCCAGCAGTTTGAGGACAGGGGGATATTCACCCCTCCACTTT. Protein product: CASSLRTGGYSPLHF.

The CDR3 DNA reads as TGTGCCAGCAGCCAACCGGGACTAGCGGAACCCTACGAGCAGTACTTC. Protein product: CASSQPGLAEPYEQYF. The V call is TRBV3-1, the J call TRBJ2-7; the match to TRBD2 covers 11 bases. Germline values: CDR1 LGHDT, CDR2 YNNKEL (reference sequence). The CDR3 contains 16 residues. J lost 2 bases, V lost 2 bases, and 5 bases had no gene match.

The chain combines TRBV13 with TRBJ2-4; 10 bases fit TRBD1. The germline V gene encodes CDR1 PRHDT and CDR2 FYEKMQ (reference sequence). This CDR3 is 19 amino acids long. The ends lost 0 bases at V and 3 bases at J; junction bases unmatched: 11. CDR3 loop: CASSLGRDRGRLGKNIQYF. CDR3 DNA: TGTGCCAGCAGCTTAGGTCGGGACAGGGGTCGTTTGGGCAAAAACATTCAGTACTTC.

This rearrangement joins TRBV3-1 to TRBJ2-1; D is ambiguous. The V gene's germline CDR1 is LGHDT and CDR2 YNNKEL (reference sequence). CDR3 size: 14 residues. V lost 4 bases, J lost 5 bases, and 12 bases lay in between. CDR3 bases: TGTGCCAGCAGCCTAGGCACTGGAGACAATGAGCAGTTCTTC. Translated, it gives CASSLGTGDNEQFF.

This clonotype came up a few times. The chain uses TRBV6-1 and TRBJ2-7; 9 positions agree with TRBD1. Trimming at V came to 4 bases and at J to 4 bases, leaving 8 bases not matched to a gene. Germline V CDR1 and CDR2: MNHNS, SASEGT. The CDR3 length is 15 residues. CDR3 in DNA: TGTGCCAGCAGTGTTTCCGGGACAGGGACTTACGAGCAGTACTTC. As protein: CASSVSGTGTYEQYF.

This clonotype was seen repeatedly, ten times or more. The rearrangement links TRBV7-9 to TRBJ1-1; no definite D call. The germline gives CDR1 SEHNR, CDR2 FQNEAQ (reference sequence). The CDR3 has 14 amino acids. Trimming pared 5 bases from V and 1 base from J, leaving 11 bases between. The chain's CDR3 is CASSPMDGNTEAFF. The DNA of the CDR3 is TGTGCCAGCAGCCCGATGGACGGGAACACTGAAGCTTTCTTT.

This clonotype turned up a few times. This chain links TRBV10-3 with TRBJ2-7; TRBD1 aligns across 9 bases. Germline-derived CDR1 and CDR2 are ENHRY and SYGVKD. J lost 3 bases, V lost 6 bases, and 9 bases had no gene match. The CDR3 length is 15 residues. Written as DNA, the CDR3 is TGTGCCATCAGCAATAGGGGACAGGGTCTCTACGAGCAGTACTTC. As protein: CAISNRGQGLYEQYF.

This clonotype showed up many times. The rearrangement uses TRBV27 and TRBJ2-7, with a tentative D call TRBD1 (5 bases). Germline assignment: CDR1 MNHEY and CDR2 SMNVEV (reference sequence). This CDR3 is 14 amino acids long. V was trimmed by 3 bases and J by 4 bases, leaving 13 bases between them. This chain's CDR3 is CASSFRREIYEQYF. The CDR3 DNA sequence: TGTGCCAGCAGTTTTCGCAGGGAAATTTACGAGCAGTACTTC.

This clonotype came up many times. The rearrangement uses TRBV6-6 and TRBJ1-5; 8 nucleotides match TRBD1. The germline V gene has CDR1 MNHNY and CDR2 SVGAGI (reference sequence). V dropped 2 bases and J dropped 2; count of bases not matched to a gene: 2. The length of the CDR3 is 15 residues. The CDR3 is CASSYEGQGNQPQHF. The CDR3 bases are TGTGCCAGCAGTTACGAGGGACAGGGCAATCAGCCCCAGCATTTT.

This clonotype occurred many times. V is TRBV9 and J is TRBJ2-3; D is uncertain. The CDR3 contains 16 residues. The V gene's germline CDR1 is SGDLS and CDR2 YYNGEE. V was shortened by 3 bases and J by 0 bases, with 14 bases between the two germline ends. CDR3 residues: CASSDSRLGSTDTQYF. Written as DNA, the CDR3 is TGTGCCAGCAGCGATTCTAGGTTAGGAAGCACAGATACGCAGTATTTT.

This clonotype was found many times. The chain combines TRBV5-1 with TRBJ2-7; 8 nucleotides match TRBD1. There are 15 residues in the CDR3. Trimming took 2 bases from V and 5 from J; bases not matched to a gene: 9. Germline V gives CDR1 SGHRS, CDR2 YFSETQ. CDR3 amino acids: CASSFDRGDIHEQYF. Written as DNA, the CDR3 is TGCGCCAGCAGCTTTGACAGGGGTGATATCCACGAGCAGTACTTC.

The rearrangement links TRBV11-2 to TRBJ2-1, with 11 bases identical to TRBD2. Germline V gene sequence: CDR1 SGHAT, CDR2 FQNNGV. V was clipped by 6 bases and J by 0 bases; unmatched bases: 19. The CDR3 totals 21 residues. The CDR3 sequence: CASSTPTSGSAEYNSYNEQFF. CDR3 DNA sequence: TGTGCCAGCAGTACGCCAACTAGCGGGAGCGCGGAATATAACTCCTACAATGAGCAGTTCTTC.

Regarding this clonotype: This may stem from a read error, because a much larger clone lies one nucleotide away. The chain carries TRBV27 and TRBJ2-3; D is ambiguous. Germline V CDR1 and CDR2: MNHEY, SMNVEV (reference sequence). The CDR3 covers 12 residues. V lost 5 bases and J 2 bases, leaving 5 bases between the germline ends. CDR3 loop: CASSDDTDTQYF. The CDR3 bases are TGTGCCAGCAGTGATGACACAGATACGCAGTATTTT.

As regards this clonotype: The junction differs from germline at one of its ends, possibly a read error. The V and J genes are TRBV11-2 and TRBJ1-2; a possible D gene is TRBD1 (5 bases). The CDR3 contains 16 residues. Germline V CDR1 and CDR2: SGHAT, FQNNGV. The CDR3 DNA reads as TGTGCCAGCAGCTTACCCTTGCTCAGGGCTAACTATGGCTACGCCTTC. Translating gives CASSLPLLRANYGYAF.

This clonotype has at least ten counts. The chain recombines TRBV27 with TRBJ2-7; D is unresolved. V was shortened by 5 bases and J by 6 bases, with 17 bases between the two germline ends. From germline, CDR1 is MNHEY and CDR2 SMNVEV (reference sequence). CDR3 length: 14 residues. CDR3 nucleotides: TGTGCCAGCAGTCCCTGGGGTCTCTCCCCCGAGCAGTACTTC. Its protein product is CASSPWGLSPEQYF.

This clonotype was found a few times. Here the CDR3 reads CSVRTGGRYEQYF. CDR3 nucleotides: TGCAGCGTCAGGACGGGGGGTCGTTACGAGCAGTACTTC. This chain uses TRBV29-1 with TRBJ2-7; 7 bases agree with TRBD2. The CDR3 spans 13 residues. V shed 6 bases, J shed 4 bases, and the junction held 9 bases outside the gene matches. Germline CDR1 and CDR2: SQVTM and ANQGSEA.

This clonotype was picked up a small number of times. V and J are TRBV7-9 and TRBJ2-1; 11 nucleotides match TRBD1. The V and J ends lost 2 bases and 4 bases, in that order; junction bases with no gene match: 7. Germline CDR1 reads SEHNR; CDR2 reads FQNEAQ (reference sequence). The CDR3 runs 17 residues. The CDR3 loop reads CASSLPGQGAKYNEQFF. The CDR3, as DNA: TGTGCCAGCAGCTTACCCGGACAGGGGGCGAAGTACAATGAGCAGTTCTTC.

This clonotype was seen repeatedly, ten times or more. The J gene is TRBJ2-1, the V gene TRBV28, with 10 bases identical to TRBD1. Per the germline V gene, CDR1 is MDHEN and CDR2 is SYDVKM. V trimming: 6 bases; J trimming: 2 bases; junction bases outside the gene matches: 4. The CDR3 has 15 residues. The CDR3 region has the DNA TGTGCCAGCAGGCCCGGGACAGGGGCCTACAATGAGCAGTTCTTC. Translation: CASRPGTGAYNEQFF. Together with reference TRBV28 and TRBJ2-1, the CDR3 gives the full variable domain: DVKVTQSSRYLVKRTGEKVFLECVQDMDHENMFWYRQDPGLGLRLIYFSYDVKMKEKGDIPEGYSVSREKKERFSLILESASTNQTSMYLCASRPGTGAYNEQFFGPGTRLTVL.

This clonotype was counted a few times. The V and J genes are TRBV5-1 and TRBJ2-1; 11 nucleotides align to TRBD2. J gave up 8 bases and V 4 bases, and 8 bases lay outside the gene matches. CDR3 size: 15 residues. Germline CDR1 SGHRS, CDR2 YFSETQ. In DNA, the CDR3 is TGCGCCAGCAGCCAACTAGCGGGAGAACTCGATGAGCAGTTCTTC. Protein sequence: CASSQLAGELDEQFF.

In this sample, this clonotype turned up a few times. The chain combines TRBV6-1 with TRBJ2-1; 11 nucleotides match TRBD1. Germline V CDR1 and CDR2: MNHNS, SASEGT. Trimming at V came to 6 bases and at J to 7 bases, leaving 8 bases not matched to a gene. The CDR3 sequence is 15 residues long. The CDR3 coding sequence is TGTGCCAGCAGGAGGGGGGACAGGGGGTTTAATGAGCAGTTCTTC. This translates into CASRRGDRGFNEQFF.

This clonotype has ten or more counts. The rearrangement links TRBV28 to TRBJ2-3; D not certain. Between the trimmed V and J ends, which lost 2 bases and 6 bases, there was a span of 12 bases. The CDR3 contains 14 residues. Germline CDR1 MDHEN, CDR2 SYDVKM. The CDR3 protein is CASSLDDGMDTQYF. In DNA, the CDR3 is TGTGCCAGCAGTTTAGACGATGGTATGGATACGCAGTATTTT. Variable domain in full (rest from reference TRBV28 and TRBJ2-3): DVKVTQSSRYLVKRTGEKVFLECVQDMDHENMFWYRQDPGLGLRLIYFSYDVKMKEKGDIPEGYSVSREKKERFSLILESASTNQTSMYLCASSLDDGMDTQYFGPGTRLTVL.

This clonotype has a count of ten or more. This sequence joins TRBV28 and TRBJ2-5; 7 bases map to TRBD1. Trimming at V came to 8 bases and at J to 4 bases, leaving 7 bases not matched to a gene. Germline assignment: CDR1 MDHEN and CDR2 SYDVKM. This CDR3 comprises 13 residues. The DNA for the CDR3 is TGTGCCAGCTTTTCGACAGGGCTAGAGACCCAGTACTTC. Translated, it gives CASFSTGLETQYF.

This sequence joins TRBV12-3 or TRBV12-4 and TRBJ2-2; D may be TRBD2 (7 bases). V dropped 5 bases and J dropped 4 bases, with 17 bases sitting between them. This CDR3 contains 16 residues. CDR3 coding DNA: TGTGCCAGCAGTCCCCCCGGGGGGCCGGGCACCGGGGAGCTGTTTTTT. Translated, it gives CASSPPGGPGTGELFF.

The V and J genes are TRBV6-1 and TRBJ2-7, with TRBD1 as a possible D gene (5 bases). V gave up 7 bases and J gave up 7 bases, with 26 bases separating them. The CDR3 is made up of 16 amino acids. CDR1 is MNHNS, CDR2 SASEGT, per germline. CDR3 region: CASNIRTSASPGEQYF. In DNA, the CDR3 is TGTGCCAGCAACATACGAACATCGGCCTCGCCAGGGGAGCAGTACTTC.

This clonotype came up a few times. J is TRBJ2-2 and V is TRBV2, with 9 bases matching TRBD2. This CDR3 comprises 16 residues. CDR1 and CDR2 (germline): SNHLY, FYNNEI. Trimming at V came to 2 bases and at J to 6 bases, leaving 7 bases not matched to a gene. The CDR3 sequence: CASSEFAGGTAGELFF. In DNA form, the CDR3 reads TGTGCCAGCAGTGAATTTGCGGGGGGGACAGCCGGGGAGCTGTTTTTT.

V gene TRBV7-9 combines with J gene TRBJ2-1; no reliable D call. Trimming cost V 1 base and J 9 bases, with 7 bases left between them. The CDR3 sequence is 12 residues long. Germline CDR1 and CDR2: SEHNR and FQNEAQ (reference sequence). The CDR3: CASSLDLFEQFF. The CDR3 DNA sequence: TGTGCCAGCAGCTTAGATCTTTTTGAGCAGTTCTTC.

Comment on this clonotype: Just one base apart from a much larger clone, this may be a read error. This chain connects TRBV27 to TRBJ1-6, with TRBD1 as a possible D gene (5 bases). Germline lookup yields CDR1 MNHEY and CDR2 SMNVEV (reference sequence). The CDR3 contains 17 residues. The CDR3 sequence: CASSLYVGRSADSSLHF. CDR3 nucleotides: TGTGCCAGCAGTTTATACGTGGGACGCTCGGCGGATTCATCCCTCCACTTT.